These 6 T cell receptor beta chains originate from one sample sequenced in a study of T cell changes during pregnancy in multiple sclerosis. Clones were read by immunoSEQ multiplex PCR, and TCRdb kept only the in-frame ones, dropping some. Among approximately 70,000 clones listed, roughly 92% were seen once. The specimen was peripheral blood, collected in the third trimester of pregnancy. The receptors originated from a female donor with multiple sclerosis, enrolled in a pregnancy study.

This clone has just a few counts. The chain combines TRBV6-6 with TRBJ1-5, with D perhaps matching TRBD1 (6 bases). This CDR3 is built from 15 residues. Trimming pared 5 bases from V and 1 base from J, leaving 12 bases between. In germline, CDR1 is MNHNY, CDR2 SVGAGI (reference sequence). The CDR3 region has the DNA TGTGCCAGCAGTACTGACAGGAAGAGCAATCAGCCCCAGCATTTT. Its protein is CASSTDRKSNQPQHF.

The V call is TRBV9, the J call TRBJ1-2; D is ambiguous. From germline, CDR1 is SGDLS and CDR2 YYNGEE. There are 15 residues in the CDR3. V dropped 4 bases and J dropped 0 bases, with 13 bases sitting between them. The CDR3 spells CASSPRTGTNYGYTF. In DNA form, the CDR3 reads TGTGCCAGCAGCCCCCGGACCGGGACTAACTATGGCTACACCTTC.

The rearrangement uses TRBV6-1 and TRBJ1-4; 9 bases fit TRBD1. Germline CDR1 is MNHNS and CDR2 is SASEGT. The CDR3 contains 15 residues. Trimming took 6 bases from V and 3 from J; bases not matched to a gene: 5. CDR3 sequence reads: CASSYRGLANEKLFF. The DNA for the CDR3 is TGTGCCAGCAGCTACAGGGGGCTGGCTAATGAAAAACTGTTTTTT.

Only a few counts were recorded for this clone. V and J are TRBV6-5 and TRBJ2-7; TRBD2 aligns across 7 bases. The CDR3 extends over 14 amino acids. V was pared by 0 bases and J by 4 bases, with 3 bases of the junction left unmatched. From germline, CDR1 is MNHEY and CDR2 SVGAGI. The CDR3: CASSYSGEGYEQYF. CDR3 DNA sequence: TGTGCCAGCAGTTACTCGGGGGAGGGGTACGAGCAGTACTTC.

The chain links TRBV11-2 to TRBJ2-3; the match to TRBD2 covers 8 bases. V lost 6 bases to trimming and J lost 3 bases; unmatched junction nucleotides: 14. Germline V gene data show CDR1 as SGHAT and CDR2 as FQNNGV. The CDR3 spans 17 residues. The CDR3, as DNA: TGTGCCAGCAGGCATAACTCGGGGGGGTGGAGAACAGATACGCAGTATTTT. Translated: CASRHNSGGWRTDTQYF.

The rearrangement links TRBV6-5 to TRBJ1-2; D gene unclear. Germline CDR1 and CDR2: MNHEY and SVGAGI. With 8 bases removed from V and 3 bases from J, the gap between germline ends came to 10 bases. This CDR3 has 12 residues. CDR3 coding DNA: TGTGCCAGCTATTTCAGCGACTATGGCTACACCTTC. Its protein product is CASYFSDYGYTF.